Included here is one T cell receptor (beta chain) sequence, with context. As yet, its antigen is unknown. This sample was taken from a study of cytomegalovirus exposure and HLA in healthy donors. Researchers ran the PCR with 60 Vbeta and 13 Jbeta primers. The method was immunoSEQ multiplex PCR; TCRdb's version includes in-frame clones alone and lacks a portion of them. This sample has around 62,000 clones; roughly 80% occur once, and the top ten carry less than 3%. Study results and caveats: Reports described diagnosis of cytomegalovirus status by the classifier as highly specific and sensitive.

From germline, CDR1 is SGHNT and CDR2 YYREEE (reference sequence). CDR3 length: 15 residues. Trimming shortened V by 4 bases and J by 5 bases, and 18 bases separated the two germline ends. The TCR was taken from a woman aged 30 to 39 in good health and CMV-seronegative. V is TRBV5-4 and J is TRBJ1-1; a weak D match, TRBD1 (6 bases). The material sequenced was PBMCs. CDR3 loop: CASSLRQVQKTEAFF. The CDR3 DNA sequence: TGTGCCAGCAGCCTAAGACAGGTACAGAAGACTGAAGCTTTCTTT.